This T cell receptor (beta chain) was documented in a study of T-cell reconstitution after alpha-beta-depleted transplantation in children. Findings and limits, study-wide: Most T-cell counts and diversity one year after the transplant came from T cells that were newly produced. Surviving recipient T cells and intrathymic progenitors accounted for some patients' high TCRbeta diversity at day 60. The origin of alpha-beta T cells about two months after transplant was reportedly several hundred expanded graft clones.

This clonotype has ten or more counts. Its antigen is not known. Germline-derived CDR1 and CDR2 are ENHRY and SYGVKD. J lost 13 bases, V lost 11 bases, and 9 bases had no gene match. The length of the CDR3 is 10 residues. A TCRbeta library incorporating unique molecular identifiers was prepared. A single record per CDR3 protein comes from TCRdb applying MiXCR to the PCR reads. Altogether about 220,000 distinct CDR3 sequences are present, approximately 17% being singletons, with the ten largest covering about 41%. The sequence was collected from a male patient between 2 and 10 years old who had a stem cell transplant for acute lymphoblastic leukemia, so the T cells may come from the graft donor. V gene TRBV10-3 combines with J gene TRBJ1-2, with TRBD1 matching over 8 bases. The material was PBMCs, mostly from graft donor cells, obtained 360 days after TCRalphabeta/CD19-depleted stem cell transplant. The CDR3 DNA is TGTGCCGTGGGACAGGATTTTTTCACCTTC. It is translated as CAVGQDFFTF.